The 25 T cell receptor beta chains below were found in one sample sequenced in a study of blood T cell repertoires in COVID-19. Sequenced by immunoSEQ multiplex PCR; TCRdb stores in-frame clones only, minus some. The table shows some 260,000 clones, with 87% occurring only once. The sequencing input was peripheral blood. The receptors come from a man in his late teens or twenties with active or convalescent COVID-19.

The table lists this clone with a count of one. The chain joins TRBV6-2 or TRBV6-3 to TRBJ1-1; 8 positions agree with TRBD1. V lost 6 bases and J lost 1; bases outside the gene matches: 7. Germline CDR1 MNHEY, CDR2 SVGEGT. The CDR3 runs 15 residues. CDR3 in amino acids: CASSSDRGGNTEAFF. CDR3 nucleotides: TGTGCCAGCAGCAGCGACAGGGGTGGGAACACTGAAGCTTTCTTT.

The chain uses TRBV15 and TRBJ2-1; tentative D call: TRBD2 (5 bases). V lost 5 bases to trimming and J lost 6 bases, with 20 bases between them. CDR3 length: 16 amino acids. In germline, CDR1 is LNHNV, CDR2 YYDKDF (reference sequence). CDR3 region: CATSPGGLSSLNEQFF. The CDR3 region has the DNA TGTGCCACCAGCCCTGGCGGGCTCAGTTCCCTCAATGAGCAGTTCTTC.

The rearrangement joins TRBV19 to TRBJ1-2, with D tentatively TRBD1 (6 bases). The CDR3 is 14 residues long. Trimming stripped 4 bases from V and 4 bases from J, with 13 bases between. In germline, CDR1 is LNHDA, CDR2 SQIVND (reference sequence). CDR3 loop: CASSTLRDIYGYTF. CDR3 sequence (DNA): TGTGCCAGTAGTACCCTCCGGGACATCTATGGCTACACCTTC.

This rearrangement joins TRBV4-3 to TRBJ2-1; 8 bases line up with TRBD2. The trim removed 0 bases at V and 6 bases at J, leaving 1 base unmatched. This CDR3 spans 14 amino acids. Per the germline V gene, CDR1 is LGHNA and CDR2 is YSLEER. The CDR3 bases are TGCGCCAGCAGCCAAGAAGGACTAGCCAATGAGCAGTTCTTC. It codes for CASSQEGLANEQFF.

This chain connects TRBV5-1 to TRBJ1-2, with D tentatively TRBD1 (5 bases). The germline CDR1 and CDR2 sequences are SGHRS and YFSETQ. V lost 4 bases to trimming and J lost 5 bases, with 12 bases between them. This CDR3 has 13 residues. The CDR3 coding sequence is TGCGCCAGCAGCGGGGGGGTCGGTTATGGCTACACCTTC. This translates into CASSGGVGYGYTF.

This clone has just a few counts. The rearrangement joins TRBV6-4 to TRBJ1-2; no firm D call. Germline assignment: CDR1 MRHNA and CDR2 SNTAGT. This CDR3 region has 14 residues. Trimming stripped 5 bases from V and 6 bases from J, with 16 bases between. The CDR3 protein is CASSTTPFGDGYTF. Written as DNA, the CDR3 is TGTGCCAGCAGTACGACCCCCTTCGGAGATGGCTACACCTTC.

V gene TRBV6-1 combines with J gene TRBJ1-4, with TRBD1 matching 8 bases. With V trimmed by 0 bases and J by 8 bases, 8 bases remained unmatched. The CDR3 is 16 amino acids. CDR1 MNHNS and CDR2 SASEGT come from the germline V gene. Here the CDR3 reads CASSEAAGQAGEKLFF. The CDR3 nucleotides read TGTGCCAGCAGTGAAGCGGCGGGACAGGCGGGAGAAAAACTGTTTTTT.

V gene TRBV5-4 combines with J gene TRBJ2-2; TRBD2 might be the D (5 bases). V lost 2 bases, J lost 0 bases, and 8 bases lay in between. CDR1 is SGHNT and CDR2 is YYREEE in the germline V gene (reference sequence). The CDR3 consists of 15 residues. The CDR3 DNA reads as TGTGCCAGCAGCTTACAGCGGACGAACACCGGGGAGCTGTTTTTT. This encodes CASSLQRTNTGELFF.

This clone was detected only once. The rearrangement links TRBV5-4 to TRBJ1-2, with D possibly being TRBD1 (5 bases). V was trimmed by 3 bases and J by 7 bases, leaving 19 bases between them. Germline loops: CDR1 SGHNT, CDR2 YYREEE (reference sequence). The CDR3 extends over 15 amino acids. CDR3 in DNA: TGTGCCAGCAGCTCCGTCGGGGGAGATGGCGGTGGCTACACCTTC. Protein sequence: CASSSVGGDGGGYTF. Looking up the rest from reference TRBV5-4 and TRBJ1-2 gives the full variable domain: ETGVTQSPTHLIKTRGQQVTLRCSSQSGHNTVSWYQQALGQGPQFIFQYYREEENGRGNFPPRFSGLQFPNYSSELNVNALELDDSALYLCASSSVGGDGGGYTFGSGTRLTVV.

This clone is a singleton in its sample. This chain uses TRBV7-3 with TRBJ1-1; D is uncertain. This CDR3 region has 13 residues. Between the trimmed V and J ends, which lost 4 bases and 0 bases, there was a span of 6 bases. Looked up from germline, CDR1 is SGHTA and CDR2 is FQGTGA. CDR3 DNA: TGTGCCAGCAGCTCATCAGTGAACACTGAAGCTTTCTTT. This sequence encodes CASSSSVNTEAFF.

The V call is TRBV25-1, the J call TRBJ1-1; no reliable D call. Trimming stripped 6 bases from V and 4 bases from J, with 12 bases between. Per the germline V gene, CDR1 is MGHDK and CDR2 is SYGVNS. This CDR3 has 13 amino acids. The CDR3 DNA follows: TGTGCCAGCAGCTTCACAGTGGGCACTGAAGCTTTCTTT. This translates into CASSFTVGTEAFF.

The chain recombines TRBV9 with TRBJ2-2; 11 bases align to TRBD2. CDR1 is SGDLS, CDR2 YYNGEE, per germline. V shed 4 bases, J shed 5 bases, and the junction held 10 bases outside the gene matches. This CDR3 comprises 17 residues. CDR3 region: CASSPRLAGLSTGELFF. The CDR3 region has the DNA TGTGCCAGCAGCCCTCGACTAGCGGGATTAAGTACCGGGGAGCTGTTTTTT.

The V and J genes are TRBV5-1 and TRBJ2-6; 8 positions match TRBD1. The germline gives CDR1 SGHRS, CDR2 YFSETQ. The CDR3 has 14 amino acids. V gave up 5 bases and J gave up 12 bases; unmatched junction bases: 10. The CDR3 DNA reads TGCGCCAGCAGACAGGGGGGCCAGGAAAGCGTCCTGACTTTC. Its protein product is CASRQGGQESVLTF.

This chain uses TRBV6-2 or TRBV6-3 with TRBJ2-5; 11 bases map to TRBD2. Per germline, CDR1 MNHEY and CDR2 SVGEGT. CDR3 size: 16 residues. After removal of 2 bases from V and 5 bases from J, the junction contained 7 bases not matched to a gene. CDR3 sequence (DNA): TGTGCCAGCAGTTACCTAATAGCGGGAGGGTCGGAGACCCAGTACTTC. Protein: CASSYLIAGGSETQYF.

The chain employs TRBV6-5 and TRBJ1-3; weak D call: TRBD1 (5 bases). CDR3 length: 15 residues. Germline V gives CDR1 MNHEY, CDR2 SVGAGI. V shed 4 bases and J shed 3 bases, with 13 bases lying between them. The CDR3 DNA reads TGTGCCAGCAGTTCAATTAGGGGAGGTGGAAACACCATATATTTT. Encoded protein: CASSSIRGGGNTIYF.

This clone appeared a single time. V usage is TRBV9 and J usage is TRBJ1-1; no definite D call. V was pared by 10 bases and J by 1 base, with 11 bases between. CDR1 and CDR2 from the germline V gene are SGDLS and YYNGEE. CDR3 length: 12 residues. The CDR3 nucleotides read TGTGCCTCGGAGGGCACGAACACTGAAGCTTTCTTT. Translated, it gives CASEGTNTEAFF.

The chain links TRBV30 to TRBJ1-2, with D possibly TRBD1 on 6 matching bases. Trimming took 0 bases from V and 4 from J, leaving 18 bases between them. Germline assignment: CDR1 GTSNPN and CDR2 SVGIG (reference sequence). This CDR3 has 16 amino acids. DNA of the CDR3: TGTGCCTGGAGTGTACGTTGGGGGGGGCGCGGCTATGGCTACACCTTC. Encoded protein: CAWSVRWGGRGYGYTF.

The chain has TRBV28 and TRBJ2-1; tentative D call: TRBD2 (5 bases). Germline assignment: CDR1 MDHEN and CDR2 SYDVKM. The CDR3 extends over 15 amino acids. V lost 3 bases and J 0 bases, leaving 9 bases between the germline ends. CDR3 nucleotide sequence: TGTGCCAGCAGTTTCGGGATCAGCTCCTACAATGAGCAGTTCTTC. Translation gives CASSFGISSYNEQFF.

This rearrangement joins TRBV4-1 to TRBJ2-7, with 9 bases lining up with TRBD2. V trimming: 5 bases; J trimming: 4 bases; junction bases outside the gene matches: 12. CDR3 length: 16 amino acids. Germline CDR1 is MGHRA and CDR2 is YSYEKL. CDR3 in DNA: TGCGCCAGCAGCTTAACAGGGCCTAGCGGGGTTTACGAGCAGTACTTC. The encoded protein is CASSLTGPSGVYEQYF.

The chain employs TRBV28 and TRBJ1-2; the D gene is possibly TRBD1 (5 bases). The germline V and J ends were trimmed by 5 bases and 7 bases, with 20 bases remaining between them. Per the germline V gene, CDR1 is MDHEN and CDR2 is SYDVKM. There are 15 residues in the CDR3. CDR3 loop: CASSTAVGGRGGYTF. CDR3 in DNA: TGTGCCAGCAGTACCGCAGTGGGAGGTAGGGGTGGCTACACCTTC.

The sample holds a few counts of this clone. The chain carries TRBV7-3 and TRBJ1-1; D may be TRBD1 (6 bases). The CDR3 is made up of 13 amino acids. CDR1 is SGHTA and CDR2 is FQGTGA in the germline V gene. Trimming left V 5 bases short and J 1 base short, with 8 bases between. The CDR3 nucleotides are TGTGCCAGCAGCGTGACAGGGAACACTGAAGCTTTCTTT. Protein product: CASSVTGNTEAFF.

The V call is TRBV2, the J call TRBJ1-2, with unresolved D. V lost 3 bases, J lost 1 base, and 12 bases lay in between. Germline assignment: CDR1 SNHLY and CDR2 FYNNEI. The CDR3 sequence is 15 residues long. In DNA, the CDR3 is TGTGCCAGCAGTGATAGTATACCTTATAACTATGGCTACACCTTC. It is translated as CASSDSIPYNYGYTF.

The CDR3 sequence is CASTLKWGGEKLFF. CDR3 in DNA: TGTGCCAGCACCCTGAAATGGGGAGGTGAAAAACTGTTTTTT. The gene calls are TRBV27 and TRBJ1-4; unclear D gene. V lost 7 bases to trimming and J lost 7 bases, with 16 bases between them. The CDR3 totals 14 residues. CDR1 and CDR2 from the germline V gene are MNHEY and SMNVEV (reference sequence).

The V call is TRBV10-3, the J call TRBJ1-6, with unresolved D. V was cut by 11 bases and J by 5 bases, with 19 bases left in between. Germline lookup yields CDR1 ENHRY and CDR2 SYGVKD. CDR3 length: 15 residues. The CDR3 protein is CASSRTGTNNSPLHF. CDR3 DNA sequence: TGTGCCTCCTCACGGACTGGTACTAATAATTCACCCCTCCACTTT.

J is TRBJ2-1 and V is TRBV7-8; D is unresolved. Germline CDR1 SGHVS, CDR2 FQNEAQ. The V end lost 4 bases, the J end lost 0 bases, and 13 bases lay between the germline ends. CDR3 size: 16 residues. The CDR3 nucleotides are TGTGCCAGCAGCTCGCCTAGGCGCGACTCCTACAATGAGCAGTTCTTC. This encodes CASSSPRRDSYNEQFF.